Sequencing of this T cell receptor (beta chain) was carried out in a study of identical twins. From germline, CDR1 is MNHEY and CDR2 SMNVEV (reference sequence). The CDR3 covers 17 residues. Unmatched junction bases numbered 11, after V lost 3 bases and J lost 3 bases. TCRdb fed the 5' RACE reads into MiXCR, producing one record per CDR3 protein. The table records about 890,000 distinct CDR3 sequences, 9% to 15% of them present only once. Another study also made use of these data, one on yellow fever vaccine responses in identical twins.

The clonotype was recovered from a woman aged 18 to 35 in good health. The rearrangement uses TRBV27 and TRBJ2-3; 8 bases align to TRBD2. Sequencing used PBMCs. CDR3 region: CASSFQLPSGPTDTQYF. The CDR3 DNA reads TGTGCCAGCAGTTTCCAACTCCCTAGCGGGCCGACAGATACGCAGTATTTT.